One and the same sample provided the 3 T cell receptor beta chains below, sequenced in a study of shared clonotypes between healthy human individuals. Here immunoSEQ multiplex PCR was the method, and the copy in TCRdb shows in-frame clones only, minus some. This table holds some 1,600,000 clones, about 98% found once. Input material: naive CD4+ T cells sorted from blood. Subset in this sample: CD45RA+ positively selected. The source is a man aged 30 to 45 in good health.

This clone was counted once. This sequence joins TRBV21-1 and TRBJ2-5; the table calls TRBD1, which could not be checked here. TRBV21-1 counts as a pseudogene. CDR3 length equals 15 residues. The CDR3 region is CASSRRDRGRETQYF. CDR3 nucleotides: TGTGCCAGCAGCCGCCGGGACAGGGGAAGGGAGACCCAGTACTTC.

V usage is TRBV10-3 and J usage is TRBJ1-2, with 9 positions matching TRBD1. This CDR3 comprises 17 residues. Per germline, CDR1 ENHRY and CDR2 SYGVKD. Trimming took 5 bases from V and 3 from J; bases not matched to a gene: 13. CDR3 amino acids: CAISFLQGANEDYGYTF. CDR3 in DNA: TGTGCCATCAGTTTCTTACAGGGGGCGAATGAAGACTATGGCTACACCTTC.

This clone was detected only once. V gene TRBV6-1 combines with J gene TRBJ2-3; 8 bases fit TRBD1. Germline lookup yields CDR1 MNHNS and CDR2 SASEGT. The CDR3 consists of 14 residues. V was clipped by 8 bases and J by 6 bases; unmatched bases: 10. Written as DNA, the CDR3 is TGTGCCAGCGACAGGGGTCTACGCGGGGATACGCAGTATTTT. It translates to CASDRGLRGDTQYF.